This TCR beta chain originates from a study of immune evolution from preneoplasia to lung adenocarcinoma. At the level of the study: HLA loss of heterozygosity: under 7.5% AIS, more than 14% MIA, approximately 35% ADC, none AAH. Study-level results: Normal lung had highest clonality; later lesions appeared denser, more diverse.

TCRdb's copy holds only in-frame clones and misses some; the assay was immunoSEQ multiplex PCR. The table shows 20,000 to 30,000 clones, with roughly 70% occurring only once. Concerning this clone itself: Antigen: not known.

V gave up 5 bases and J gave up 5 bases; unmatched junction bases: 6. The CDR3 covers 14 residues. The germline CDR1 and CDR2 sequences are SGHAT and FQNNGV. Patients had resection in Japan or China between about 2014 and 2018. The chain couples TRBV11-2 to TRBJ2-7, with 10 bases aligning to TRBD1. The specimen was FFPE invasive lung adenocarcinoma tissue. The TCR comes from a person aged 60 to 70 with invasive lung adenocarcinoma. Some clones in this sample may be carry-over from other donors' samples. The CDR3 reads CASSPRQGADEQYF. The CDR3 region has the DNA TGTGCCAGCAGCCCGCGACAGGGGGCCGACGAGCAGTACTTC.